What follows describes a single T cell receptor beta chain. The junction differs from germline at one of its ends, possibly a read error. With a J-beta primer mix and a sample-barcoded 5' primer, a second PCR ran about 7 to 11 cycles. Using its own MiXCR run on the 5' RACE reads, TCRdb lists one record per CDR3 protein. The profile covers about 620,000 distinct CDR3 sequences, with under 25% appearing a single time and roughly 3.9% taken by the ten largest. This specimen comes from a study of blood T cells in healthy people across ages. The CDR3 loop spans 18 amino acids. The germline V gene encodes CDR1 DFQATT and CDR2 SNEGSKA (reference sequence).

Input material: blood. The TCR originated in an older man in good health. V is TRBV20-1 and J is TRBJ2-5; maybe TRBD2 (6 bases). This CDR3 reads CSAGSGLAGSSVSGTQYF. As DNA, the CDR3 is TGTAGTGCTGGAAGCGGGTTGGCGGGGAGTTCGGTTTCGGGGACCCAGTACTTC.